These 15 T cell receptor beta chains were sequenced from one sample in a study of T cells expressing NK-cell markers. Reanalyzing the 5' RACE reads, TCRdb keeps one entry per CDR3 protein, without DNA. This repertoire includes roughly 150,000 distinct CDR3 sequences. The sequenced sample consisted of blood T cells: a sorted CD56 or NKG2C T cell subset, CD4+ or CD8+ T cells, or bulk PBMC T cells (not recorded which). The receptors come from a man aged 18-69 years in good health.

V is TRBV5-6 and J is TRBJ1-2; TCRdb names TRBD1, which stays unverified in the absence of DNA. The CDR3 is 14 amino acids. CDR1 and CDR2 (germline): SGHDT, YYEEEE. CDR3 sequence reads: CASSLAGGTYGYTF.

V gene TRBV6-5 combines with J gene TRBJ2-7; absent DNA, TCRdb's TRBD1 call cannot be checked. Germline V gene data show CDR1 as MNHEY and CDR2 as SVGAGI. The CDR3 loop spans 16 amino acids. CDR3 in amino acids: CASSYAPGTVIHEQYF.

This sequence joins TRBV7-8 and TRBJ2-7; TCRdb's D call of TRBD2 is untestable without DNA. This CDR3 is 15 amino acids long. Looked up from germline, CDR1 is SGHVS and CDR2 is FQNEAQ. This CDR3 is CASSGGLAGGNEQYF. The complete variable domain, with remaining parts taken from reference TRBV7-8 and TRBJ2-7, reads GAGVSQSPRYKVAKRGQDVALRCDPISGHVSLFWYQQALGQGPEFLTYFQNEAQLDKSGLPSDRFFAERPEGSVSTLKIQRTQQEDSAVYLCASSGGLAGGNEQYFGPGTRLTVT.

This chain uses TRBV27 with TRBJ2-5; TCRdb's D call of TRBD1 is untestable without DNA. Germline-derived CDR1 and CDR2 are MNHEY and SMNVEV (reference sequence). The CDR3 is 20 amino acids. CDR3 protein: CASSFPRGGQGESKSETQYF.

The V and J genes are TRBV5-1 and TRBJ2-6. Germline loops: CDR1 SGHRS, CDR2 YFSETQ. This CDR3 region has 17 residues. CDR3 protein: CASSLEGSSSGANVLTF.

V and J are TRBV12-3 or TRBV12-4 and TRBJ2-7; TCRdb returns TRBD1, unconfirmable since there is no DNA. The CDR3 runs 14 residues. CDR3 loop: CASSLGTGAYEQYF.

J is TRBJ2-5 and V is TRBV5-4. CDR1 is SGHNT and CDR2 is YYREEE in the germline V gene (reference sequence). The CDR3 runs 15 residues. CDR3 region: CASSWGTHRQETQYF.

J is TRBJ2-3 and V is TRBV9; the TCRdb call, TRBD2, lacks DNA for checking. This CDR3 comprises 15 residues. Germline CDR1 and CDR2: SGDLS and YYNGEE. CDR3 sequence: CASSEGLAGTDTQYF.

V usage is TRBV5-4 and J usage is TRBJ2-7; without DNA, the TCRdb call of TRBD1 cannot be checked. CDR3 length: 14 amino acids. CDR1 SGHNT and CDR2 YYREEE come from the germline V gene (reference sequence). The CDR3 region is CASSLWGGSTEQYF.

The chain recombines TRBV20-1 with TRBJ2-1; TCRdb reports TRBD2, a call that lacks DNA to check it against. This CDR3 region has 12 residues. The V gene's germline CDR1 is DFQATT and CDR2 SNEGSKA (reference sequence). CDR3: CKGLAGGNEQFF.

The genes are TRBV12-3 or TRBV12-4 and TRBJ1-2; the D gene TCRdb calls, TRBD1, cannot be checked with no DNA. There are 15 residues in the CDR3. CDR3 protein: CASTHRDRENYGYTF.

V gene TRBV7-2 combines with J gene TRBJ2-1; the TCRdb call, TRBD2, lacks DNA for checking. The CDR3 consists of 14 residues. Germline lookup yields CDR1 SGHTA and CDR2 FQGNSA. CDR3 in amino acids: CASKPGLGGNEQFF.

The genes are TRBV13 and TRBJ2-7; TCRdb designates TRBD1, a call that cannot be tested without DNA. There are 14 residues in the CDR3. Germline V lookup: CDR1 PRHDT, CDR2 FYEKMQ (reference sequence). CDR3 in amino acids: CASSSPGGSLEQYF.

This chain joins TRBV7-8 and TRBJ1-2; TCRdb selects TRBD1, and the lack of DNA leaves this call unchecked. The CDR3 covers 15 residues. Germline assignment: CDR1 SGHVS and CDR2 FQNEAQ. The CDR3 loop is CASSIDRAANYGYTF. The full variable domain, rest sourced from reference TRBV7-8 and TRBJ1-2, is GAGVSQSPRYKVAKRGQDVALRCDPISGHVSLFWYQQALGQGPEFLTYFQNEAQLDKSGLPSDRFFAERPEGSVSTLKIQRTQQEDSAVYLCASSIDRAANYGYTFGSGTRLTVV.

The chain recombines TRBV14 with TRBJ1-6. In germline, CDR1 is SGHDN, CDR2 FVKESK. This CDR3 region has 15 residues. The CDR3 here is CASSQASIYNSPLHF.